This TCR beta chain was obtained from a study of blood T cell repertoires in COVID-19 (dated by TCRdb to about 2020). Regarding the research as a whole: Collaborator samples came from the United States, Italy and Spain and covered acute and convalescent phases of COVID-19. The material from the prospective study consisted of cDNA or gDNA derived from T cells, B-cell-depleted T cells, or PBMCs. The dataset comprised deeply sampled blood TCRbeta repertoires from subjects exposed to, actively infected with, or recovered from COVID-19. The repertoires were released in a freely available public database intended as a resource for research on the immune response to SARS-CoV-2. The samples were drawn from two sources: the first 160 participants of the ongoing ImmuneRACE study, and 1,000 to 1,500 subjects contributed by 6 global collaborators. The sample metadata nearly always contained a de-identified subject ID, COVID-19 status, age in years and sex. Where HLA class I and class II types were available, the types were taken from metadata supplied by the sample provider, not from assay-based typing.

Deletion took 4 bases off V and 2 bases off J, with a span of 13 bases between the germline ends. Reading from cysteine to phenylalanine, the CDR3 counts 15 amino acids. Only the CDR3 DNA stays, 45 bases, in frame from base 1. As encoded in the germline V gene, CDR1 is SGHTS while CDR2 is YDEGEE. In Seattle, one collaborating source enrolled patients while the infection was active and tracked those patients longitudinally over the course of disease. The collaborating institutions used their own protocols to collect whole blood in K2EDTA tubes. Collaborator samples were shipped for TCRbeta analysis as frozen whole blood, isolated PBMCs, or DNA extracted from either sample type. For this clone: Its target antigen remains unknown. Nothing much larger sits one base from this clone, and base qualities are not available.

The full study reports these points: The amount of clinical and demographic metadata varied by source and participant and was provided uncurated.

TCRbeta CDR3 regions were amplified from genomic DNA using the immunoSEQ Assay, a bias-controlled multiplex PCR. On the authors' methods: Within the assay, amplification of reference gene primers was used to estimate how many nucleated cells each sample contained. Sequence reads were collapsed and filtered to measure the absolute abundance of every unique TCRbeta CDR3 rearrangement. Productive Simpson clonality was computed per sample as the square root of Simpson's diversity index over productive rearrangements. What TCRdb holds here is the immuneACCESS table cut down to in-frame rearrangements. Part of the clones is not present; checked against another copy, under half of the missing clones reflect an unresolved V gene, and the others are unexplained. From that table come the V and J calls and clone size; the DNA was used to work out D and trimming. For this sample the table gives approximately 150,000 clones, of which more than 75% were detected only once. About 5% of the sample lies in the top ten.

The rearrangement combines TRBV5-8 with TRBJ2-1, with a tentative D gene TRBD1 over 6 matching bases. The sequence was obtained from a young man with COVID-19, enrolled during active disease. The sample comprised peripheral blood. The sequence in DNA is TGTGCCAGCAGCGTTGCCAGGGGCCCCTACAATGAGCAGTTCTTC. It specifies CASSVARGPYNEQFF. When the CDR3 is completed using the reference TRBV5-8 and TRBJ2-1 genes on either side, the full variable domain is EAGVTQSPTHLIKTRGQQATLRCSPISGHTSVYWYQQALGLGLQFLLWYDEGEERNRGNFPPRFSGRQFPNYSSELNVNALELEDSALYLCASSVARGPYNEQFFGPGTRLTVL.